The present T cell receptor (beta chain) was sequenced within a study of blood T cell repertoires in COVID-19 (dated by TCRdb to 2019 to 2021). Some background on the complete study: The collaborator samples originated in the United States, Italy and Spain and spanned the acute and convalescent phases of COVID-19. A de-identified subject ID, COVID-19 status, age in years and sex were almost always included in the sample metadata. Where HLA class I and class II types were available, the types were taken from metadata supplied by the sample provider, not from assay-based typing. Samples were obtained from the ongoing ImmuneRACE study (first 160 participants) and from roughly 1,300 subjects provided by 6 global collaborators. Deeply sampled blood TCRbeta repertoires from subjects exposed to, actively infected with, or recovered from COVID-19 were included in the dataset. The repertoires were released in a freely available public database intended as a resource for research on the immune response to SARS-CoV-2. The prospective study material was composed of cDNA or gDNA derived from T cells, B-cell-depleted T cells, or PBMCs.

Whole blood was collected in K2EDTA tubes by collaborating institutions according to the institutions' own protocols. For TCRbeta analysis, collaborators shipped samples as frozen whole blood, isolated PBMCs, or DNA extracted from either of those sample types. What the work shows at the level of the full study, not this receptor alone: The amount of clinical and demographic metadata varied by source and participant and was provided uncurated.

This clone was recorded once. Its target antigen remains unknown. No clone much larger than this one lies a single base away; base qualities are absent. The CDR3 goes from the cysteine to the phenylalanine over 14 residues. Only CDR3 DNA is held: 42 bases, read in frame from base 1. At the junction V is shortened by 1 base and J by 5 bases, with 11 bases in between. CDR1 and CDR2 were assigned from the germline V gene (reference sequence) as SEHNR and FQNEAQ. TCRbeta CDR3 regions were amplified from genomic DNA by means of the immunoSEQ Assay, a bias-controlled multiplex PCR. The study's own analysis went as follows. The number of nucleated cells in each sample was estimated from the amplification of reference gene primers within the assay. To quantify the absolute abundance of each unique TCRbeta CDR3 rearrangement, sequence reads were collapsed and filtered. Productive Simpson clonality was computed per sample as the square root of Simpson's diversity index over productive rearrangements. In its TCRdb copy, this immuneACCESS table keeps in-frame sequences only and misses some clones. Where compared with another copy, unresolved V genes explain less than half of these, and the others have no known cause. For V, J and clone size, that table is used; D and trimming come from the DNA. Here the sample has 300,000 or so clones; 86% occur a single time. The leading ten clones occupy around 1.7% of the sample.

Sequenced input: peripheral blood. The V and J segments used are TRBV7-9 and TRBJ1-1; the D region possibly corresponds to TRBD1 (5 bases align). The sequence derives from a woman between 45 and 60 years old with acute or convalescent COVID-19. The DNA sequence is given as TGTGCCAGCAGCTTAGTTCAGGGATTGACTGAAGCTTTCTTT. This sequence encodes CASSLVQGLTEAFF. Reference TRBV7-9 and TRBJ1-1 proteins supply the regions before and after the CDR3; the full variable domain is: DTGVSQNPRHKITKRGQNVTFRCDPISEHNRLYWYRQTLGQGPEFLTYFQNEAQLEKSRLLSDRFSAERPKGSFSTLEIQRTEQGDSAMYLCASSLVQGLTEAFFGQGTRLTVV.